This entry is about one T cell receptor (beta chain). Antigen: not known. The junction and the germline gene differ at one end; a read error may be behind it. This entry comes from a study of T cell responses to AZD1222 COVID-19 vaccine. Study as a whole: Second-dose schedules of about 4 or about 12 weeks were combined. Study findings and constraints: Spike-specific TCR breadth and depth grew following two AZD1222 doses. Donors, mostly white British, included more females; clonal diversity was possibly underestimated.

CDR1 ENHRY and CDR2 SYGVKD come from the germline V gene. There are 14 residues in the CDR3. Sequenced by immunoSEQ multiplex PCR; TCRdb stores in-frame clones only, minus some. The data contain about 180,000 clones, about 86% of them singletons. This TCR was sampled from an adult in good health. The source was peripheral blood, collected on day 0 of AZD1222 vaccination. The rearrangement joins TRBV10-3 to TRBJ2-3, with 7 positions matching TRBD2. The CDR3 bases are TGTGCCATCAGGGAGTCGACCGGGGGGAGGGGGCAGTATTTT. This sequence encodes CAIRESTGGRGQYF.